This T cell receptor (beta chain) was identified during a study of blood T cell repertoires in COVID-19. Study at large: Donors in the United States, Italy and Spain gave samples during acute or convalescent COVID-19. The cDNA or gDNA used as material had been derived from T cells, B-cell-depleted T cells, or PBMCs.

Authors' processing steps: Counts of nucleated cells, estimated from reference gene primer amplification, were obtained. TCRdb keeps only in-frame clones here, not all; method: immunoSEQ multiplex PCR. V and J calls and clone size are copied from that table; D and trimming were computed from the DNA. Here the sample spans about 96,000 clones, 70% to 85% being singletons. CDR1 and CDR2 (germline): SGDLS, YYNGEE. V was shortened by 1 base and J by 2 bases, with 10 bases between the two germline ends. This CDR3 is built from 14 residues. The chain employs TRBV9 and TRBJ2-7; D unresolved. The clonotype comes from a woman aged 55 to 70 with acute or convalescent COVID-19. The sample comprised peripheral blood. The CDR3 reads CASSVRFEAYEQYF. CDR3 DNA sequence: TGTGCCAGCAGCGTACGGTTTGAGGCCTACGAGCAGTACTTC. Complete variable domain (other parts from reference TRBV9 and TRBJ2-7): DSGVTQTPKHLITATGQRVTLRCSPRSGDLSVYWYQQSLDQGLQFLIQYYNGEERAKGNILERFSAQQFPDLHSELNLSSLELGDSALYFCASSVRFEAYEQYFGPGTRLTVT.